This T cell receptor (beta chain) was profiled in a study of blood T cell repertoires in COVID-19. Study details: The United States, Italy and Spain provided the acute and convalescent COVID-19 samples. In each case, the material was cDNA or gDNA derived from T cells, B-cell-depleted T cells, or PBMCs.

Germline V lookup: CDR1 MNHEY, CDR2 SVGAGI. The CDR3 is made up of 14 amino acids. The germline V and J ends were trimmed by 10 bases and 0 bases, with 16 bases remaining between them. Original processing notes: The authors estimated nucleated cell counts from reference gene primer amplification. Measured with immunoSEQ multiplex PCR; TCRdb has only the in-frame clones, and not every one. Clonal size and the V and J genes are those of that table, whereas D and trimming came from the DNA. The sample yields roughly 62,000 clones, around 87% seen once. The clonotype was recovered from a human donor with active COVID-19. The donor label of this sample is uncertain. J is TRBJ2-7 and V is TRBV6-5; a possible D gene is TRBD1 (6 bases). The material sequenced was peripheral blood. As DNA, the CDR3 is TGTGCCACCCTTTCCCGGGACAACTCCTACGAGCAGTACTTC. This translates into CATLSRDNSYEQYF.